Listed below are T cell receptor beta chains from one sample, sequenced in a study of shared clonotypes between healthy human individuals. Clones were sequenced by immunoSEQ multiplex PCR, and TCRdb holds only the in-frame ones, with some missing. Of fewer than 1.6 million clones detected, approximately 98.5% appear once; the ten largest clones hold about 0.4%. Sequencing was done on a sample of naive CD4+ T cells sorted from blood. All receptors derive from a man aged 25 to 40 in good health. Each CDR3 is given with its conserved first and last residue. Fields, in order: clone size, J gene, D gene, V gene, CDR3 DNA, CDR3 protein. A D gene is named only where the DNA matches it firmly. Rows may omit the clone size; those that give it use once, few, many or a size class.

abundance: once; j_gene: TRBJ1-2; d_gene: TRBD1; v_gene: TRBV10-3; CDR3nt: TGTGCCATCAGTGACCCCGGACAGGGGGTCTATGGCTACACCTTC; CDR3aa: CAISDPGQGVYGYTF
abundance: .; j_gene: TRBJ1-1; d_gene: TRBD1; v_gene: TRBV18; CDR3nt: TGTGCCAGCTCACCACCACAGGGGGGGGGTGAAGCTTTCTTT; CDR3aa: CASSPPQGGGEAFF
abundance: .; j_gene: TRBJ1-1; d_gene: .; v_gene: TRBV5-1; CDR3nt: TGCGCCAGCAGCTTGACCCCGGCGGCTTACACTGAAGCTTTCTTT; CDR3aa: CASSLTPAAYTEAFF
abundance: .; j_gene: TRBJ2-7; d_gene: .; v_gene: TRBV5-5; CDR3nt: TGTGCCAGCAGCTTGAGGGAGGATGCGATATCCTACGAGCAGTACTTC; CDR3aa: CASSLREDAISYEQYF
abundance: once; j_gene: TRBJ2-7; d_gene: .; v_gene: TRBV29-1; CDR3nt: TGCAGCGCCGCAGCGGGTAGCTCCTACGAGCAGTACTTC; CDR3aa: CSAAAGSSYEQYF
abundance: .; j_gene: TRBJ1-2; d_gene: .; v_gene: TRBV7-9; CDR3nt: TGTGCCAGCAGCTTAGCGGCGGGGGTAAAAGGCTACACCTTC; CDR3aa: CASSLAAGVKGYTF
abundance: .; j_gene: TRBJ2-5; d_gene: .; v_gene: TRBV4-1; CDR3nt: TGCGCCAGCAGCTACCAGATGTACCAAGAGACCCAGTACTTC; CDR3aa: CASSYQMYQETQYF
abundance: .; j_gene: TRBJ2-1; d_gene: .; v_gene: TRBV9; CDR3nt: TGTGCCAGCAGCGTAGGGGGAGGAAGTGAATTCAATGAGCAGTTCTTC; CDR3aa: CASSVGGGSEFNEQFF
abundance: .; j_gene: TRBJ1-1; d_gene: .; v_gene: TRBV10-2; CDR3nt: TGCGCCAGCAGCCTCGGCCCCTATAGAATATTGGGGGGACACTCGAACACTGAAGCTTTCTTT; CDR3aa: CASSLGPYRILGGHSNTEAFF
abundance: .; j_gene: TRBJ1-2; d_gene: .; v_gene: TRBV7-9; CDR3nt: TGTGCCAGCAGCTACCGGGAGAACTATGGCTACACCTTC; CDR3aa: CASSYRENYGYTF
abundance: .; j_gene: TRBJ2-3; d_gene: .; v_gene: TRBV11-3; CDR3nt: TGTGCCAGCAGCAGGCGGGACGGCACAGATACGCAGTATTTT; CDR3aa: CASSRRDGTDTQYF
abundance: .; j_gene: TRBJ1-4; d_gene: TRBD1; v_gene: TRBV9; CDR3nt: TGTGCCAGCAGCGAACGGACAGGGGGCTTCCTTGCAACTAATGAAAAACTGTTTTTT; CDR3aa: CASSERTGGFLATNEKLFF
abundance: once; j_gene: TRBJ2-3; d_gene: .; v_gene: TRBV4-1; CDR3nt: TGCGCCAGCATCCTGATACAATTAGATACGCAGTATTTT; CDR3aa: CASILIQLDTQYF
abundance: .; j_gene: TRBJ2-1; d_gene: TRBD2; v_gene: TRBV9; CDR3nt: TGTGCCAGCGCCTTAGCGGGAGCTGGGAATGAGCAGTTCTTC; CDR3aa: CASALAGAGNEQFF
abundance: once; j_gene: TRBJ2-7; d_gene: TRBD1; v_gene: TRBV5-1; CDR3nt: TGCGCCAGCAGCACGACAGGGGATAACTACGAGCAGTACTTC; CDR3aa: CASSTTGDNYEQYF
abundance: .; j_gene: TRBJ2-7; d_gene: TRBD1; v_gene: TRBV19; CDR3nt: TGTGCCAGTAGCGACAGGGGGAAAATCTCCTACGAGCAGTACTTC; CDR3aa: CASSDRGKISYEQYF
abundance: .; j_gene: TRBJ2-7; d_gene: .; v_gene: TRBV6-1; CDR3nt: TGTGCCAGCAGTGAAGGTAAATACGAGCAGTACTTC; CDR3aa: CASSEGKYEQYF
abundance: .; j_gene: TRBJ2-3; d_gene: .; v_gene: TRBV5-1; CDR3nt: TGCGCCAGCCGTGGAAACACAGATACGCAGTATTTT; CDR3aa: CASRGNTDTQYF
abundance: .; j_gene: TRBJ1-2; d_gene: .; v_gene: TRBV18; CDR3nt: TGTGCCAGCTCACCTACTACGTGGAACTCAGACTCCCCCCTATCTTTC; CDR3aa: CASSPTTWNSDSPLSF
abundance: .; j_gene: TRBJ2-5; d_gene: .; v_gene: TRBV10-1; CDR3nt: TGCGCCAGCAGTGAGCCTCTTAGTGAGACCCAGTACTTC; CDR3aa: CASSEPLSETQYF
abundance: .; j_gene: TRBJ1-1; d_gene: .; v_gene: TRBV7-9; CDR3nt: TGTGCCAGCAGCTCTCCGGACCGTCAATACTTT; CDR3aa: CASSSPDRQYF
abundance: .; j_gene: TRBJ2-6; d_gene: .; v_gene: TRBV6-1; CDR3nt: TGTGCCAGCAGTGAAAACCGGCGCTCTGGGGCCAACGTCCTGACTTTC; CDR3aa: CASSENRRSGANVLTF
abundance: .; j_gene: TRBJ2-7; d_gene: .; v_gene: TRBV29-1; CDR3nt: TGCAGCGTTGAGGCCGAAACCTACGAGCAGTACTTC; CDR3aa: CSVEAETYEQYF
abundance: .; j_gene: TRBJ1-1; d_gene: TRBD1; v_gene: TRBV7-9; CDR3nt: TGTGCCAGCAGCTTGCTGGACAGGGTGGGAGGCACTGAAGCTTTCTTT; CDR3aa: CASSLLDRVGGTEAFF
abundance: .; j_gene: TRBJ2-5; d_gene: TRBD2; v_gene: TRBV18; CDR3nt: TGTGCCAGCTCACCTACTAGCGGGAGGGAAGAGACCCAGTACTTC; CDR3aa: CASSPTSGREETQYF